The TCR beta chain under discussion was sequenced for a study of cytomegalovirus exposure and HLA in healthy donors (dated by TCRdb to the late 2010s). Looking at the study overall: In an earlier analysis of 587 of the donors, around 290 Gb of sequence data and about 110 million unique TCR beta sequences from 180 million or so T cells were reported. An early release that covered 640 HLA-typed donors contained approximately 320 gigabases of sequencing data and 75 million to 100 million unique TCR sequences. Among the roughly 400 genotyped donors, under 90% belonged to the genetic ancestry cluster associated with self-reported Caucasian donors. The aim of the study was to test whether cataloging public T cell receptors could identify signatures of past pathogen exposure. The study used immunosequencing to profile the T cell repertoires of several hundred subjects and linked those repertoires to cytomegalovirus serostatus. A separate validation cohort of roughly 120 different subjects was used in addition to the approximately 640-subject first cohort. The study combined high-throughput TCR immunosequencing, statistical association of individual TCRs with disease status, and machine learning to predict cytomegalovirus infection status. A later analysis re-examined previously published TCR beta repertoires from several hundred donors and added high-resolution HLA genotyping to investigate patterns of TCR occurrence. In the later analysis, no new phenotypic data were used to find candidate immune exposures; instead, reliance was placed on TCR beta sequences and their occurrence across donors. An earlier analysis of several hundred of the donors applied high-throughput TCR beta sequencing to assess whether each TCR beta V gene segment acted as functional or pseudogenic. Donor age, sex, ethnicity and CMV serostatus were compiled together with the repertoire data. In a later genetic analysis, genome-wide SNP genotypes for about three fifths of the roughly 670 donors were used, and that subset was treated as a discovery cohort. Every repertoire in the discovery cohort had been generated on one and the same sequencing platform. HLA typing included class I and class II loci at four-digit resolution. Typing coverage differed by locus: A, B, C, DRB1 and DQB1 were typed in about 620-640 donors, DQA1 in about 550, DPA1 in approximately 610, and DPB1 in 450 to 480. A few DR-DQ haplotypes were treated as single units for association and clustering because of strong linkage in the cohort. On average, around 200,000 unique TCR beta nucleotide sequences were sequenced per donor among a few hundred genotyped donors of the cohort, with around 19% of those sequences being non-productive. Findings and caveats that apply to the study as a whole: A later analysis reported that several top co-occurrence clusters appeared linked to parvovirus B19, influenza, CMV and Epstein-Barr virus. According to the authors, the approach could potentially be generalized to other disease states and immunological phenotypes. Because counts were too low, seventeen rarely observed V segments, including chromosome 9 orphons, were left out of the earlier analysis of a few hundred of the donors. A cluster of highly shared sequence variants was judged likely to be a technical artifact of the sequencing pipeline. Roughly uniform sequencing depth across donors was assumed in presence/absence analyses, although this assumption may not hold. In a later genetic analysis, a missense DCLRE1C variant was associated with V-gene and J-gene trimming of TCR beta chains, and the association was replicated in an independent cohort. The study gave a list of about 150 TCR beta chains associated with cytomegalovirus. A further reported finding was that TCR beta sequences accurately predicted the HLA-A and HLA-B alleles for most subjects in the first cohort. Correlated functional status among segregating V segments might reflect linkage disequilibrium, but an unknown experimental factor could not be ruled out. The only immune exposure information available for the cohort was CMV serostatus. In a later genetic analysis, fewer N-insertions in productive TCRs were reported among donors in an Asian-associated ancestry cluster than the approximately 630-donor mean. In an earlier analysis of 587 of the donors, most TCR beta V segments appeared in productive rearrangements about 87% or about 30% of the time, broadly matching IMGT annotations. Most TCR sequences were observed very rarely across donors, whereas some public TCRs were present in many individuals. Some IMGT-functional V segments, including TRBV6-2 and TRBV6-3, could not be distinguished by the 87-base-pair reads and were therefore excluded. In both the original and validation cohorts, the classifier was reported to diagnose cytomegalovirus status with high specificity and sensitivity. A later analysis associated about 18,000 TCR beta sequences with specific HLA alleles at a false discovery rate of 0.05. HLA typing was unavailable for some donors at each locus, so association tests used only the typed subset. In vitro tests confirmed that three of the cytomegalovirus-associated TCR beta chains recognize cytomegalovirus antigens. The cohort was sequenced for TCR beta chains only, and without alpha or paired-chain data the features that could be detected were limited. A later analysis found that HLA-associated TCR beta chains were more clonally expanded and had lower generation probabilities than equally common non-associated chains. Strong co-occurrence of HLA alleles, especially DR and DQ, made assigning TCR associations to individual alleles difficult. A later analysis found that TCR association rates varied across HLA loci, with DRB1 alleles showing the most associated TCRs and HLA-C alleles the fewest. According to a later analysis, most CMV-associated TCR beta chains appeared to be HLA-restricted, and the HLA associations seemed to be driven largely by CMV exposure.

The library was produced with the immunoSEQ multiplex PCR assay. For the multiplex PCR, a mixture combining 60 forward primers for TCR Vbeta segments and 13 reverse primers for TCR Jbeta segments was used. Amplification of the CDR3 region of rearranged TCR beta genes was performed with a multiplex PCR assay on genomic DNA. The amplified TCR beta libraries were sequenced on the Illumina HiSeq System as 87-base-pair reads. The authors' analysis ran thus. A later analysis tallied 75 million to 95 million unique TCR beta chains across the 666 repertoires, and about 12 million of those chains were shared by two or more donors. Raw reads were error-corrected and collapsed into unique sequences with a nearest-neighbor algorithm that merged closely related sequences to remove PCR and sequencing errors. V, D and J gene segments were assigned by aligning CDR3 sequences to IMGT reference sequences. For a sequence to be retained, at least a six-nucleotide match to both a V gene segment and a J gene segment was required. A rearrangement counted as productive if the CDR3 had no stop codons and remained in frame with V and J, and every other rearrangement counted as non-productive. Following IMGT convention, CDR3 was defined as the stretch from the second conserved V-encoded cysteine up to the conserved J-encoded phenylalanine. The earlier analysis of about 530 of the donors excluded any sequence lacking an unambiguous match to a single V gene segment. An earlier analysis of under 750 of the donors called V segments functional above 56.7% productive rearrangements and segregating when the between-donor standard deviation exceeded 5%. A statistical classification framework was developed to diagnose cytomegalovirus status using the catalog of TCR beta chain sequences. V and J gene assignment, in a later analysis, came from comparing TCR nucleotide sequences with IMGT/GENE-DB human TR gene sequences. The TCRdist pipeline was used in a later analysis to assign CDR3 sequences and most-parsimonious VDJ recombination scenarios. In a later analysis, each TCR beta chain was defined by its CDR3 amino acid sequence together with its V-gene family, and reads without a unique V-gene family were excluded. As a way to deal with suspected cross-contamination and a sequencing artifact, a later analysis dropped roughly 600 nucleotide sequences that were highly shared and had low generation probability. In a later analysis, a clonal expansion index for each public chain was calculated from normalized within-repertoire ranks of inferred template counts. In a later analysis, generation probabilities were computed using a VDJ recombination model fitted to out-of-frame rearrangements, and the results were checked against IGoR. In a later analysis, TCR-TCR, TCR-HLA and TCR-CMV co-occurrence was scored with hypergeometric tests, and a repertoire-size bias correction was applied to TCR pairs. False discovery rates were estimated in a later analysis by permuting HLA or CMV assignments 20 times. A later analysis grouped co-occurring TCRs with DBSCAN, adding TCRdist sequence similarity when clustering within HLA-allele-positive subsets. Repertoires with fewer than 30,000 or more than 120,000 public chains, plus five repertoires with anomalous nucleotide sharing, were excluded from co-occurrence clustering. TCRdb retrieved this table from immuneACCESS and kept in-frame rearrangements only. Not all clones are present; in checked studies, unresolved V genes account for under half, and no reason is known for the remainder. Clone size and the V and J calls come from that table; the DNA yielded D and trimming. This sample gives 100,000 to 150,000 clones in total; about three quarters of them show up just once. Clones ranked in the top ten supply approximately 2.9% of the sample.

This clone was detected once. This receptor's antigen is unknown. The sample holds no much larger clone one base away, and base qualities are not on file. The cohort was made up of roughly 670 healthy bone marrow donors. Cohort members were all nominally healthy when sampled, although unrecorded immune exposures were likely present. Of the approximately 700 cohort members, approximately 300 had positive CMV serostatus and around 350 had negative CMV serostatus, and CMV serostatus was not recorded for the donor. A peripheral blood sample was collected from each donor, and TCR beta sequencing was performed on peripheral blood mononuclear cells. The Qiagen DNeasy Blood Extraction Kit was used to extract genomic DNA from the blood cell samples. The CDR3 goes from the cysteine to the phenylalanine over 11 residues. The read is trimmed to its CDR3 DNA, 33 bases read in frame from base 1. The germline V gene encodes CDR1 DFQATT and CDR2 SNEGSKA (reference sequence). The V end loses 7 bases and the J end loses 1 base, and a stretch of 7 bases separates them.

What was sequenced was PBMCs. This TCR derives from a human donor in good health. This chain joins TRBV20-1 to TRBJ2-5; the D gene lacks a confident call. CDR3 reads: CSGGFQETQYF. The DNA reads as follows: TGCAGTGGAGGATTCCAAGAGACCCAGTACTTC.